The rows below give T cell receptor beta chains drawn from one sample of a study of blood T cell repertoires in COVID-19. The method was immunoSEQ multiplex PCR; TCRdb's version includes in-frame clones alone and lacks a portion of them. The sample lists 300,000 to 350,000 clones, approximately 86% occurring once. Input material: PBMCs or T cells enriched from blood (not recorded which). Receptors originate from a woman in her late teens or twenties who had recovered from COVID-19. CDR3s include the opening cysteine and the closing phenylalanine or tryptophan. The D gene is left open where the match is weak. Not all rows give a size; the values are once, few, many and, for expanded clones, a class.

v_call	clone_size	d_call	j_call	cdr3_nt	cdr3_aa
TRBV5-1	few	TRBD1	TRBJ2-7	TGCGCCAGCAGCTTACAGGGGATCTACGAGCAGTACTTC	CASSLQGIYEQYF
TRBV28	few	NA	TRBJ1-3	TGTGCCAGCAGGGGAGGGGGATCTGGAAACACCATATATTTT	CASRGGGSGNTIYF
TRBV5-5	NA	NA	TRBJ2-7	TGTGCCAGCAGTATGGAGGGAGGAGGGACGGTCTCCTACGAGCAGTACTTC	CASSMEGGGTVSYEQYF
TRBV5-1	NA	TRBD2	TRBJ2-1	TGCGCCAGCAGGACTAGCGGGAGTGGGGTCGGGCAGTTCTTC	CASRTSGSGVGQFF
TRBV28	NA	NA	TRBJ2-2	TGTGCCAGCAGTGGACTACGGACCGGGGAGCTGTTTTTT	CASSGLRTGELFF
TRBV30	NA	TRBD1	TRBJ2-7	TGTGCCTGGAGTCACGGGACAGGGTTAGGCGAGCAGTACTTC	CAWSHGTGLGEQYF
TRBV6-8	NA	NA	TRBJ2-7	TGTGCCAGCAGTCGCACCAACGAGGGCTACGAGCAGTACTTC	CASSRTNEGYEQYF
TRBV5-5	NA	NA	TRBJ1-1	TGTGCCAGCAGCCGTTTTGTCGGACAGTTGAACACTGAAGCTTTCTTT	CASSRFVGQLNTEAFF
TRBV7-2	NA	NA	TRBJ2-1	TGTGCCAGCAGCGTCCTCAGGGCGGGGTACAATGAGCAGTTCTTC	CASSVLRAGYNEQFF
TRBV30	NA	NA	TRBJ2-7	TGTGCCTGGACCCAAAGGGGGATACAGTACTTC	CAWTQRGIQYF
TRBV5-5	NA	TRBD1	TRBJ2-7	TGTGCCAGCAGCTTGGCGGCAGGGGGATACGAGCAGTACTTC	CASSLAAGGYEQYF
TRBV28	NA	NA	TRBJ1-1	TGTGCCAGCAGTTTGACAGGAGAGGCTGAAGCTTTCTTT	CASSLTGEAEAFF
TRBV10-3	NA	TRBD1	TRBJ1-2	TGTGCCATCAGTGACTCCCCGACGCCCGACAGGGGGGGCTACACCTTC	CAISDSPTPDRGGYTF
TRBV4-3	NA	NA	TRBJ2-5	TGCGCCAGCAGCCAAGCCCCCCCACGAGGCAGATACCAAGAGACCCAGTACTTC	CASSQAPPRGRYQETQYF
TRBV6-5	NA	NA	TRBJ2-1	TGTGCCAGCAGTTACCGCCGGGACACCTACAATGAGCAGTTCTTC	CASSYRRDTYNEQFF
TRBV19	NA	TRBD1	TRBJ1-1	TGTGCCAGTAGTATGTGGACAGGGGGCAAGGACACTGAAGCTTTCTTT	CASSMWTGGKDTEAFF
TRBV13	NA	NA	TRBJ2-2	TGTGCCAGGCGAACAGCGAACACCGGGGAGCTGTTTTTT	CARRTANTGELFF
TRBV7-8	NA	TRBD1	TRBJ1-2	TGTGCCAGCAGCTTAGACGGGACAGGGGGCAAACACTATGGCTACACCTTC	CASSLDGTGGKHYGYTF
TRBV13	NA	NA	TRBJ1-1	TGTGCCAGCAGCTCCGCTTCGGACACTGAAGCTTTCTTT	CASSSASDTEAFF
TRBV15	NA	TRBD1	TRBJ1-4	TGTGCCACCAGCAGAGGAGGGGGCCGGAATAATGAAAAACTGTTTTTT	CATSRGGGRNNEKLFF
TRBV7-2	NA	TRBD1	TRBJ1-2	TGTGCCAGCAGCTTAGCTGGGACAGCCTATGGCTACACCTTC	CASSLAGTAYGYTF
TRBV18	NA	NA	TRBJ1-2	TGTGCCAGCTCACCAAACAGGGCGTTGGATGATGGCTACACCTTC	CASSPNRALDDGYTF
TRBV24-1	once	NA	TRBJ2-3	TGTGCCACCAGGCAACCGGGAAGCACAGATACGCAGTATTTT	CATRQPGSTDTQYF
TRBV5-4	NA	TRBD2	TRBJ2-3	TGTGCCAGCAGCTTTAGCGGGGGAGCCACAGATACGCAGTATTTT	CASSFSGGATDTQYF
TRBV12-2	NA	NA	TRBJ1-1	TGTGCAAGTCGCTCCGGGGGGCGAGGCACTGAAGCTTTCTTT	CASRSGGRGTEAFF
TRBV14	NA	TRBD2	TRBJ2-1	TGTGCCAGCAGCCAGGGTTTGGGACTAGGGAAGTTCTTC	CASSQGLGLGKFF
TRBV2	NA	TRBD2	TRBJ2-1	TGTGCCAGCAGTCCGAGCGGGGGGGCCTACAATGAGCAGTTCTTC	CASSPSGGAYNEQFF
TRBV7-7	once	NA	TRBJ2-5	TGTGCCAGCAGCTTAGAGCAGGGCTCGGAGACCCAGTACTTC	CASSLEQGSETQYF
TRBV5-4	NA	TRBD2	TRBJ2-7	TGTGCCAGCAGCTTTTTTCCTAGCGGGAGGTACGAGCAGTACTTC	CASSFFPSGRYEQYF
TRBV7-3	NA	TRBD1	TRBJ2-1	TGTGCCAGCAGCCGGGGACAGGGGTTGAACAATGAGCAGTTCTTC	CASSRGQGLNNEQFF
TRBV7-3	NA	TRBD1	TRBJ1-2	TGTGCCAGCAGCTTAACTTCGGGACAGGATTATGGCTACACCTTC	CASSLTSGQDYGYTF
TRBV4-1	NA	TRBD2	TRBJ2-1	TGCGCCAGCAGCCAGCGGACTAGCGGGGGCCCCTACAATGAGCAGTTCTTC	CASSQRTSGGPYNEQFF
TRBV2	many	NA	TRBJ2-1	TGTGCCAGCAGTCCGATCCGGACAGACAACAATGAGCAGTTCTTC	CASSPIRTDNNEQFF
TRBV28	NA	TRBD2	TRBJ2-3	TGTGCCAGCAGCCTGGGACTAGTGGGACCAGATACGCAGTATTTT	CASSLGLVGPDTQYF
TRBV5-5	NA	TRBD1	TRBJ2-1	TGTGCCAGCACTAACACGGCAGGGGGCTACAATGAGCAGTTCTTC	CASTNTAGGYNEQFF
TRBV18	NA	NA	TRBJ1-5	TGTGCCAGCTCACCACAGGGGTTGAATAGCAATCAGCCCCAGCATTTT	CASSPQGLNSNQPQHF
TRBV24-1	once	NA	TRBJ1-5	TGTGCCACCAGTGACGACGATCGGGGGGAATCACGGCCCCAGCATTTT	CATSDDDRGESRPQHF
TRBV5-1	NA	TRBD1	TRBJ1-1	TGCGCCAGCGCTACGACAGGGTTGAACACTGAAGCTTTCTTT	CASATTGLNTEAFF
TRBV9	NA	NA	TRBJ2-1	TGTGCCAGCAGCCTTGAACTAGCCCAGACACACAATGAGCAGTTCTTC	CASSLELAQTHNEQFF
TRBV27	once	NA	TRBJ1-2	TGTGCCAGCAGTCCTATCCCGTGGGCGTATGGCTACACCTTC	CASSPIPWAYGYTF